These 10 T cell receptor beta chains were all obtained from the same sample, sequenced in a study of cytomegalovirus exposure and HLA in healthy donors. Primers for the PCR totalled 60 Vbeta and 13 Jbeta. Assay used: immunoSEQ multiplex PCR; TCRdb lists only in-frame clones, some missing. This table has roughly 130,000 clones, roughly two thirds appearing once. The sample consisted of PBMCs. The receptor set was obtained from a woman aged 40 to 50 in good health and CMV-seronegative.

The chain combines TRBV5-1 with TRBJ1-1; 8 nucleotides align to TRBD1. Germline CDR1 SGHRS, CDR2 YFSETQ. Trimming took 0 bases from V and 0 from J; bases not matched to a gene: 1. The CDR3 runs 15 residues. CDR3 residues: CASSLGQGLNTEAFF. In DNA form, the CDR3 reads TGCGCCAGCAGCTTGGGACAGGGGCTGAACACTGAAGCTTTCTTT. Variable domain in full (rest from reference TRBV5-1 and TRBJ1-1): KAGVTQTPRYLIKTRGQQVTLSCSPISGHRSVSWYQQTPGQGLQFLFEYFSETQRNKGNFPGRFSGRQFSNSRSEMNVSTLELGDSALYLCASSLGQGLNTEAFFGQGTRLTVV.

Concerning this clone itself: A read error may produce the germline difference seen at one junction end. The chain is built from TRBV4-1 and TRBJ2-2, with 7 bases fitting TRBD1. Germline V lookup: CDR1 MGHRA, CDR2 YSYEKL. CDR3 size: 13 residues. The CDR3 is CASSKDRVGELFF. The CDR3, as DNA: TGCGCCAGCAGCAAAGACAGGGTCGGGGAGCTGTTTTTT.

The sample holds many counts of this clone. This chain links TRBV5-4 with TRBJ1-1; 7 bases align to TRBD1. Trimming at V came to 3 bases and at J to 12 bases, leaving 14 bases not matched to a gene. CDR3 length: 14 residues. Per germline, CDR1 SGHNT and CDR2 YYREEE (reference sequence). In DNA form, the CDR3 reads TGTGCCAGCAGCTATTACGGTGGGCAGGGGGAAACTTTCTTT. Translating gives CASSYYGGQGETFF.

The chain carries TRBV2 and TRBJ2-1; D perhaps matches TRBD1 (5 bases). Looked up from germline, CDR1 is SNHLY and CDR2 is FYNNEI. The V end was cut by 4 bases, the J end by 13 bases, with 11 bases between. This CDR3 has 11 amino acids. For the CDR3, the DNA is TGTGCCAGCAGTGCGATGGGGCTTCAGTTCTTC. It encodes CASSAMGLQFF.

V usage is TRBV27 and J usage is TRBJ1-5; TRBD1 agrees at 8 bases. The CDR3 runs to 16 residues. After removal of 3 bases from V and 2 bases from J, the junction contained 6 bases not matched to a gene. Germline V CDR1 and CDR2: MNHEY, SMNVEV (reference sequence). This CDR3 is CASSFSGGNGNQPQHF. In DNA form, the CDR3 reads TGTGCCAGCAGTTTCTCAGGGGGCAACGGCAATCAGCCCCAGCATTTT.

This chain joins TRBV19 and TRBJ1-1, with 9 bases aligning to TRBD1. The J segment lost 5 bases and the V segment lost 8 bases, leaving 12 bases of the junction unmatched. The CDR3 covers 15 residues. The germline gives CDR1 LNHDA, CDR2 SQIVND (reference sequence). The CDR3 DNA reads as TGTGCCAGTGGACGGTTGGACAGGGGTGGAACTGAAGCTTTCTTT. Translating it yields CASGRLDRGGTEAFF. The whole variable domain, remainder taken from reference TRBV19 and TRBJ1-1, is DGGITQSPKYLFRKEGQNVTLSCEQNLNHDAMYWYRQDPGQGLRLIYYSQIVNDFQKGDIAEGYSVSREKKESFPLTVTSAQKNPTAFYLCASGRLDRGGTEAFFGQGTRLTVV.

The V call is TRBV7-2, the J call TRBJ1-2; TRBD1 agrees at 8 bases. Germline V CDR1 and CDR2: SGHTA, FQGNSA. V dropped 0 bases and J dropped 4; count of bases not matched to a gene: 4. The CDR3 has 15 amino acids. CDR3 sequence: CASSLAPGGGYGYTF. Written as DNA, the CDR3 is TGTGCCAGCAGCTTAGCGCCAGGGGGCGGCTATGGCTACACCTTC.

The V gene is TRBV11-2, the J gene TRBJ2-2; tentatively, D is TRBD1 (6 bases). Trimming removed 1 base at V and 5 bases at J, with 11 bases between. In germline, CDR1 is SGHAT, CDR2 FQNNGV. The CDR3 is 15 amino acids. CDR3 residues: CASSLASDRTGELFF. The DNA for the CDR3 is TGTGCCAGCAGCTTAGCCTCAGACAGGACCGGGGAGCTGTTTTTT.

This clone was counted a few times. The chain combines TRBV6-6 with TRBJ2-1; 7 bases fit TRBD2. Germline-derived CDR1 and CDR2 are MNHNY and SVGAGI (reference sequence). The junction had 12 bases not matched to a gene; V was cut back by 6 bases and J by 7 bases. The CDR3 has 15 residues. The CDR3 reads CASSPGRTSPNEQFF. In DNA form, the CDR3 reads TGTGCCAGCAGCCCTGGGAGGACTAGTCCTAATGAGCAGTTCTTC.

This sequence joins TRBV12-5 and TRBJ2-3; 7 bases fit TRBD1. The CDR3 runs 16 residues. V trimming: 2 bases; J trimming: 2 bases; junction bases outside the gene matches: 7. CDR1 is LGHNT, CDR2 FRNRAP, per germline. For the CDR3, the DNA is TGTGCTAGTGGTTTGACCCGGACAGGACCCACAGATACGCAGTATTTT. Its translation: CASGLTRTGPTDTQYF.